This T cell receptor beta chain came from a study of T cell responses to AZD1222 COVID-19 vaccine (dated by TCRdb to the early 2020s). At the level of the whole study: Because spike-specific TCR depth and breadth did not differ between the two schedules, AZD1222 recipients who got a second dose at roughly 4 weeks were pooled with those who got a second dose at roughly 12 weeks. TCR sequencing covered roughly 230 trial participants: 200 to 220 given two doses of AZD1222 and 26 given two doses of MenACWY control vaccine. Enrollment into the trials was organized by age into subgroups of 18-55, 56-69 and 70-plus years, and those subgroups contained roughly 150, 30 and 60 TCR-sequenced participants, respectively.

The CDR3 regions of human TCRbeta chains were analyzed by immunosequencing. For the original study's pipeline: TCRs in the repertoires were compared against a reference library of SARS-CoV-2-specific TCRs that had been generated with the MIRA antigen-specificity platform. Breadth was defined as the fraction of unique TCRs that were SARS-CoV-2-associated, and depth was defined as the fraction of total T cells that were SARS-CoV-2-associated. Using the MIRA data, each spike-specific TCR was assigned both to the spike region to which the TCR was reactive and to a CD4 or CD8 class. Log10-transformed breadth and depth values were compared by one-way ANOVA with Sidak's multiple comparisons tests. TCRdb's version of the immuneACCESS table is confined to in-frame rearrangements and falls short of the full clone set. An unresolved V gene accounts for under half of the shortfall where checked; the remainder is of unknown origin. V and J calls and clone size are those listed in that table; D and trimming were worked out from the DNA. The sample table contains 90,000 to 120,000 clones; only one count was recorded for 90% to 95% of them. The ten largest clones represent 2% to 2.5% of the sample.

The CDR3 starts with the cysteine, ends with the phenylalanine, and has 12 residues. The kept DNA is CDR3 alone, 36 bases in frame from the first base. This clone showed up just once. The antigen it recognizes is unknown. A read error may produce the germline difference seen at one junction end. On the study overall, not on this receptor specifically: Because no day 14 peak-response samples were available, the repertoires could be characterized only after the peak T cell response. Conclusions about previously exposed vaccinees are limited, since just a handful of AZD1222 recipients were seropositive for SARS-CoV-2 at baseline. Participants were mostly white British, with more females than males. The authors suggested clonal diversity may have been underestimated. Nearly half of unique spike-specific TCRs reportedly recognized epitopes outside regions mutated in the B.1.351 and B.1.1.7 variants. After two AZD1222 doses, both the breadth and the depth of spike-specific TCRs were significantly higher than at day 0 and than in MenACWY recipients. The 56-69-year group was small, and its depth increase did not reach significance, likely because of low power. The whole spike protein was spanned by vaccine-associated CD4 TCRs, and dominant responses were seen in regions 160-218 and 743-854.

Read against the paper, the sample's time point label means: baseline before first vaccination. Vaccinee samples came from UK trials COV001 and COV002, including a single-blind randomized controlled phase 2/3 trial of AZD1222 (ChAdOx1 nCoV-19) in healthy adults. Trial participant PBMC samples were collected at day 0 and day 28 after the second dose for TCRbeta chain sequencing. The chain is made from TRBV12-3 or TRBV12-4 and TRBJ1-1; a confident D gene designation cannot be given. The TCR was taken from an adult in good health. The input for sequencing was peripheral blood, taken on day 0 of AZD1222 vaccination. The CDR3 in this case is CASSLEATEAFF. The DNA is TGTGCCAGCAGCTTAGAAGCCACTGAAGCTTTCTTT.